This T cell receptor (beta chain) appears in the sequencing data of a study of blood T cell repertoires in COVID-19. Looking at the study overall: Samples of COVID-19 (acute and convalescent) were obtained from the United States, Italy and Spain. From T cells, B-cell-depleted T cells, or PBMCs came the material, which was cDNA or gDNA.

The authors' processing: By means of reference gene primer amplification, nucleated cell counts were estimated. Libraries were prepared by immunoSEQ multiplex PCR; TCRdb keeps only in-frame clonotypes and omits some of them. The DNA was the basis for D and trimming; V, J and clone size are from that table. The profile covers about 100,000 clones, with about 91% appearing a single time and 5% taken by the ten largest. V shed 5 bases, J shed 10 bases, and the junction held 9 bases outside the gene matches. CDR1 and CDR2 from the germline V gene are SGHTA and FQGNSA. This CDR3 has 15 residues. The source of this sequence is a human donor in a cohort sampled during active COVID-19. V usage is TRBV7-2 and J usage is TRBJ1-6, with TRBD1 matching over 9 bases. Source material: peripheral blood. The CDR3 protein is CASSANTGGGSPLHF. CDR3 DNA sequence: TGTGCCAGCAGCGCCAATACAGGGGGCGGATCACCCCTCCACTTT.